This T cell receptor beta chain originates from a study of blood T cell repertoires in COVID-19. In the study overall: There were acute and convalescent COVID-19 samples, and they came from the United States, Italy and Spain.

Using immunoSEQ multiplex PCR, the repertoire was profiled, and TCRdb retains in-frame clones only, with some absent. The data contain 89,000 or so clones, 85% of them singletons. This clone was seen a handful of times. The ends were cut back, 3 bases at V and 5 bases at J, with 10 bases in the middle. Germline CDR1 LNHDA, CDR2 SQIVND (reference sequence). CDR3 length: 13 amino acids. The clonotype comes from a man older than 75 with acute or convalescent COVID-19. The sample comprised peripheral blood. The rearrangement uses TRBV19 and TRBJ1-1; a possible D gene is TRBD1 (5 bases). CDR3 DNA sequence: TGTGCCAGTAGTATGGGGCCATGGACTGAAGCTTTCTTT. It specifies CASSMGPWTEAFF.